This T cell receptor (beta chain) was observed in a study of human T cells and chemical hapten exposure. Whole-study results and caveats: Expanded TCR counts at PT1 went up together with patch test score, a positive correlation.

V lost 4 bases and J lost 3, with 10 bases in between. The CDR3 contains 12 residues. Germline loops: CDR1 DFQATT, CDR2 SNEGSKA (reference sequence). TCRdb re-analysed the RACE reads in MiXCR, keeping a single row per CDR3 protein. The sample consists of about 84,000 distinct CDR3 sequences, over 9.5% of them appearing once. As to time point: patch test 2, 6 weeks after DPC sensitization. Treatment in this sample: therapeutic diphenylcyclopropenone sensitization with weekly scalp DPC. Participating donors were patients with alopecia, aged 18 to 70 years, considered appropriate candidates for DPC. As concerns this clonotype: Its specificity is unknown.

Sequencing used whole blood, obtained in connection with sensitization to the hapten diphenylcyclopropenone (DPC). The clonotype originates from a woman between 45 and 60 years old with alopecia areata. Some clones in this sample may be carry-over from other donors' samples. V and J are TRBV20-1 and TRBJ2-7, with D hard to call. Written as DNA, the CDR3 is TGCAGTGCTACCCCTAGTAACTACGAGCAGTACTTC. This encodes CSATPSNYEQYF.